This TCR beta chain comes out of a study of technical replicates of blood from a handful of donors. Assay used: immunoSEQ multiplex PCR; TCRdb lists only in-frame clones, some missing. The repertoire holds roughly 60,000 clones, with about 95% as singletons. Germline-derived CDR1 and CDR2 are MGHRA and YSYEKL. V gave up 3 bases and J gave up 4 bases, with 9 bases separating them. The CDR3 is 13 amino acids. This chain joins TRBV4-1 and TRBJ2-5, with D uncertain. This TCR came from a human donor in good health. Some clones in this sample may be carry-over from other donors' samples. Sequencing input: PBMCs. The CDR3 protein is CASSHPNVETQYF. The CDR3 DNA is TGCGCCAGCAGCCACCCTAACGTAGAGACCCAGTACTTC.